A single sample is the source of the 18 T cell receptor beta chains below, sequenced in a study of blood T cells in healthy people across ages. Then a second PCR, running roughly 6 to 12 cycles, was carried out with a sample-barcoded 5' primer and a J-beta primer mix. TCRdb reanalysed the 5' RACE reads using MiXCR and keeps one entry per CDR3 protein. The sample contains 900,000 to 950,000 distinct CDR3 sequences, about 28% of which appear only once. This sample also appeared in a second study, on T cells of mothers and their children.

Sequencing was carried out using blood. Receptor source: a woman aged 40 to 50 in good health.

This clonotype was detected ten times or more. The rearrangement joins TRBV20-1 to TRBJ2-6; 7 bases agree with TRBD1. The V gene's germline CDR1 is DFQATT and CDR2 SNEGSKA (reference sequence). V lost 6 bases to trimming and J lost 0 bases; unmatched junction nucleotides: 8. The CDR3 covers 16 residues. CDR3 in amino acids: CSALRQGYSGANVLTF. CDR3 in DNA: TGCAGTGCCCTACGACAGGGTTACTCTGGGGCCAACGTCCTGACTTTC.

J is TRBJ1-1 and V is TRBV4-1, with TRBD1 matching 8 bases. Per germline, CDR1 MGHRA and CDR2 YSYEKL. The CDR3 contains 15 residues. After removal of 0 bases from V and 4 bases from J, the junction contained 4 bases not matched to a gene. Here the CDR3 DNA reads TGCGCCAGCAGCCAAGAAGCGACAGGGGTCACTGAAGCTTTCTTT. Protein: CASSQEATGVTEAFF.

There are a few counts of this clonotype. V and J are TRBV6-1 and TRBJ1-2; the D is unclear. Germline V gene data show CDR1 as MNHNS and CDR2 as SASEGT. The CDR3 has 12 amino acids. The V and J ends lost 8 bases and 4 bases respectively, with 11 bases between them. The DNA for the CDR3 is TGTGCCAGCCATTCGACGGCCTATGGCTACACCTTC. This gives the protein CASHSTAYGYTF.

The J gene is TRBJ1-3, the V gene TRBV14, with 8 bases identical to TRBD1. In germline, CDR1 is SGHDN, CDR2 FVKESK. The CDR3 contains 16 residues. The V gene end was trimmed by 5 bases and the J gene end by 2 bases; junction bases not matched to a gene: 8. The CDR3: CASSSGQGWAGNTIYF. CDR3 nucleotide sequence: TGTGCCAGCAGCTCCGGACAGGGATGGGCTGGAAACACCATATATTTT.

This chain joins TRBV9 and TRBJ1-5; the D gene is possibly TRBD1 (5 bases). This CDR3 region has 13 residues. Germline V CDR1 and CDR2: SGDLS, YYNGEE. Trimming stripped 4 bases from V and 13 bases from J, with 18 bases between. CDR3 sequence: CASSPGTDGGQHF. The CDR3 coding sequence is TGTGCCAGCAGCCCAGGTACGGATGGGGGACAGCATTTT.

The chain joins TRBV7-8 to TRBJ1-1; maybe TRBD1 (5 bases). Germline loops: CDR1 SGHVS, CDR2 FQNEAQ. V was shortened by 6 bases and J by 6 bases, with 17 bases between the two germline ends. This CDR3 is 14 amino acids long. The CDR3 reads CASSNDGGGSEAFF. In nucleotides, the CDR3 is TGTGCCAGCAGTAACGACGGGGGGGGATCTGAAGCTTTCTTT.

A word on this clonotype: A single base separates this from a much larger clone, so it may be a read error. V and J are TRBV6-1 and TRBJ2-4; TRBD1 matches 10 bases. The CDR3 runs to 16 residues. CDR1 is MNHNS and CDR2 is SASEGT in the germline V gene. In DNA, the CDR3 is TGTGCCAGCAATGAAGCCGACAGGGGGCTGAGAAACATTCAGTACTTC. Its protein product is CASNEADRGLRNIQYF.

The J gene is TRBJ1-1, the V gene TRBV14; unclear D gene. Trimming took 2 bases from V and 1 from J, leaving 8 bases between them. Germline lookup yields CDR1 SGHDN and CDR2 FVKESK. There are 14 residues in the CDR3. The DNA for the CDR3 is TGTGCCAGCAGCCAAATTGTAGGGAACACTGAAGCTTTCTTT. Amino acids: CASSQIVGNTEAFF.

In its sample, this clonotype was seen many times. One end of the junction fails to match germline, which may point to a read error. The CDR3 reads CASRRTGDSNQPQHF. In nucleotides, the CDR3 is TGCGCCAGCAGACGGACAGGGGATAGCAATCAGCCCCAGCATTTT. The chain carries TRBV12-3 or TRBV12-4 and TRBJ1-5; 9 positions match TRBD1. CDR3 length equals 15 residues.

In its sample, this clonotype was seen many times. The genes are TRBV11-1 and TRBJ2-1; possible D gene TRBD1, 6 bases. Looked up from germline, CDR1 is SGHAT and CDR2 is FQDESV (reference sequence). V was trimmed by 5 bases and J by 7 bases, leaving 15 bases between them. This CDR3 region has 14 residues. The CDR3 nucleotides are TGTGCCAGCAGCAGTCTTCGTAGGGGGAATGAGCAGTTCTTC. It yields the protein CASSSLRRGNEQFF.

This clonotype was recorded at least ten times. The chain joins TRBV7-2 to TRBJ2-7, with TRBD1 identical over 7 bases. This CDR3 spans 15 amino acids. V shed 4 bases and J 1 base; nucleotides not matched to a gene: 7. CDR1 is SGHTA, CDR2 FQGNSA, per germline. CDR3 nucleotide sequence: TGTGCCAGCAGCTCTGACAGGGCCTCTTCCTACGAGCAGTACTTC. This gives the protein CASSSDRASSYEQYF.

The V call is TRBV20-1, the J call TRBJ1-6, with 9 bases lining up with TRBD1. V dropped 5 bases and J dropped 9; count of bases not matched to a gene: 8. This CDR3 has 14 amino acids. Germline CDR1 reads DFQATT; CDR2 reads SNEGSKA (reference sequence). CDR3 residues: CSAFPGQGSSPLHF. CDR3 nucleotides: TGCAGTGCTTTCCCGGGACAGGGTAGTTCACCCCTCCACTTT.

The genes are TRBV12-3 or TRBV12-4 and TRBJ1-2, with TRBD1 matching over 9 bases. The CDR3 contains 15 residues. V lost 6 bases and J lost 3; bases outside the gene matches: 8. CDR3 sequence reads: CASRAGTGSDYGYTF. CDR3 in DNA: TGTGCCAGCAGGGCCGGGACAGGGAGCGACTATGGCTACACCTTC.

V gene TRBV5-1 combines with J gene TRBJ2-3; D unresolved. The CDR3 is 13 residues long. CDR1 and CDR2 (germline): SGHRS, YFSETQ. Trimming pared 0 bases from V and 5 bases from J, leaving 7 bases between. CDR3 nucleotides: TGCGCCAGCAGCTTGGACTCCAGAGATACGCAGTATTTT. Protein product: CASSLDSRDTQYF.

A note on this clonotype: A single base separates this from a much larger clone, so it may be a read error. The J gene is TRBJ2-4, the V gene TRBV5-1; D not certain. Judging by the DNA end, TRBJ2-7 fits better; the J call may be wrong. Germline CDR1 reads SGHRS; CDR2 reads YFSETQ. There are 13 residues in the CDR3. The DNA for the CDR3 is TGCGCCAGCAGCTTGGACGGGTCGGCCGAGCAGTACTTC. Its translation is CASSLDGSAEQYF.

This CDR3 reads CASSPVVLSSYNEQYF. The CDR3 nucleotides read TGTGCCAGCAGCCCGGTTGTTTTGAGCTCCTACAATGAGCAGTACTTC. V and J are TRBV3-1 and TRBJ2-1; D uncertain. TRBJ2-7 matches the DNA end more closely, so the J call is doubtful. The germline V gene has CDR1 LGHDT and CDR2 YNNKEL (reference sequence). The CDR3 consists of 16 residues.

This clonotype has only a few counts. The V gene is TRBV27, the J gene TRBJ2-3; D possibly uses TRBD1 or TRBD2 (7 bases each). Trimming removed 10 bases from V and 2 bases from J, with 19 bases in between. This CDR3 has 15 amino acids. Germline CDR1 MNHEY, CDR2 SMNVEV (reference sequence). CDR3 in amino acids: CATRGGAGFTDTQYF. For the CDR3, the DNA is TGTGCCACCAGGGGGGGGGCCGGTTTCACAGATACGCAGTATTTT.

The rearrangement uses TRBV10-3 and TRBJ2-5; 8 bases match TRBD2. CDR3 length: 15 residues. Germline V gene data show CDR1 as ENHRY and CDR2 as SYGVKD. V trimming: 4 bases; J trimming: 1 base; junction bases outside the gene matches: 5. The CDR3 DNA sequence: TGTGCCATCAGTGCGGGCGGGGGGTTCCAAGAGACCCAGTACTTC. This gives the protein CAISAGGGFQETQYF.